This T cell receptor (beta chain) was found in a study of blood T cell repertoires in COVID-19. About the research overall: Sites across the United States, Italy and Spain contributed samples from acute and convalescent COVID-19.

The CDR3 runs to 14 residues. Here immunoSEQ multiplex PCR was the method, and the copy in TCRdb shows in-frame clones only, minus some. Here the sample spans about 200,000 clones, about 86% being singletons. This clone occurred a few times. Sequencing was performed on peripheral blood. This clonotype originated in a man between 60 and 70 years old who had recovered from COVID-19. The chain recombines TRBV21-1 with TRBJ2-7; TRBD2 was called by the table and not checked on the DNA. TRBV21-1 is designated a pseudogene. The CDR3 DNA reads TGTGCCAGCAGCAAGGGGCGGGATATGGGCGAGCAGTACTTC. This gives the protein CASSKGRDMGEQYF.